These 27 T cell receptor beta chains came from one sample sequenced in a study of T cell repertoires in cytomegalovirus infection. Each CDR3 protein gets one entry after TCRdb re-called the reads with MiXCR. The sample has 500,000 to 600,000 distinct CDR3 sequences, approximately 15% seen once. The sample taken for sequencing was CD8+ T cells from PBMCs. The receptors here all came from a human donor in good health (CMV status not recorded). Some clones in this sample may be carry-over from other donors' samples.

This clonotype appeared a few times. V usage is TRBV14 and J usage is TRBJ2-1; D possibly matches TRBD1 or TRBD2 (5 bases each). From germline, CDR1 is SGHDN and CDR2 FVKESK. The CDR3 has 15 residues. Trimming took 4 bases from V and 3 from J, leaving 13 bases between them. The CDR3 sequence is CASSPPRGRYNEQFF. CDR3 DNA: TGTGCCAGCAGCCCCCCCCGGGGACGCTACAATGAGCAGTTCTTC.

This clonotype was observed a few times. This sequence joins TRBV2 and TRBJ1-4; tentative D call: TRBD1 (6 bases). The CDR3 has 17 amino acids. V was shortened by 0 bases and J by 5 bases, with 16 bases between the two germline ends. Germline V CDR1 and CDR2: SNHLY, FYNNEI. CDR3 protein: CASSEALLVGGNEKLFF. The DNA of the CDR3 is TGTGCCAGCAGTGAAGCGCTTCTTGTAGGGGGGAATGAAAAACTGTTTTTT.

The chain joins TRBV11-1 to TRBJ2-7, with D perhaps matching TRBD1 (6 bases). The germline V gene encodes CDR1 SGHAT and CDR2 FQDESV (reference sequence). V was pared by 2 bases and J by 6 bases, with 11 bases between. This CDR3 is built from 13 residues. The CDR3 DNA reads TGTGCCAGCAGCTTACGGACAGTTTTCGAGCAGTACTTC. It codes for CASSLRTVFEQYF.

This chain connects TRBV28 to TRBJ2-1; D uncertain. CDR1 and CDR2 (germline): MDHEN, SYDVKM. The CDR3 is made up of 16 amino acids. V was pared by 3 bases and J by 2 bases, with 14 bases between. DNA for the CDR3: TGTGCCAGCAGTTTTCGAGATGGGGTGCCCTACAATGAGCAGTTCTTC. As protein: CASSFRDGVPYNEQFF.

This clonotype was detected a few times. In nucleotides, the CDR3 is TGTGCCAGCAGCTTAACGGACAGGGGCTACGAGCAGTACTTC. Its translation: CASSLTDRGYEQYF. This chain joins TRBV11-2 and TRBJ2-7; 9 bases match TRBD1. The trim removed 2 bases at V and 3 bases at J, leaving 2 bases unmatched. CDR3 length: 14 amino acids. CDR1 SGHAT and CDR2 FQNNGV come from the germline V gene.

This clonotype has more than one count but fewer than ten. The chain couples TRBV5-1 to TRBJ2-1, with TRBD1 matching 7 bases. The V gene's germline CDR1 is SGHRS and CDR2 YFSETQ. This CDR3 contains 15 residues. V was clipped by 7 bases and J by 2 bases; unmatched bases: 9. The CDR3 DNA is TGCGCCAGCCGCCTCCGGGACAGCACCTACAATGAGCAGTTCTTC. Its protein is CASRLRDSTYNEQFF. Full variable domain (outside the CDR3, taken from reference TRBV5-1 and TRBJ2-1): KAGVTQTPRYLIKTRGQQVTLSCSPISGHRSVSWYQQTPGQGLQFLFEYFSETQRNKGNFPGRFSGRQFSNSRSEMNVSTLELGDSALYLCASRLRDSTYNEQFFGPGTRLTVL.

The chain has TRBV7-1 and TRBJ2-2, with TRBD2 identical over 13 bases. TRBV7-1 is labeled an ORF, and its function is uncertain. The CDR3 is 17 residues long. J was trimmed by 5 bases and V by 3 bases; bases with no gene match: 6. The CDR3 spells CASSSGLAGVGTGELFF. The CDR3 nucleotides are TGTGCCAGCAGCTCCGGACTAGCGGGAGTCGGGACCGGGGAGCTGTTTTTT.

With regard to this clonotype: A read error is possible here, since a much larger clone lies one base away. The V gene is TRBV27, the J gene TRBJ1-5; D unresolved. Germline V gene sequence: CDR1 MNHEY, CDR2 SMNVEV (reference sequence). This CDR3 region has 14 residues. The CDR3 nucleotides are TGTGCCAGCAGCCTTAATGGCGGCAATCAGCTCCAGCATTTT. The encoded protein is CASSLNGGNQLQHF.

The chain combines TRBV4-2 with TRBJ2-7; 8 bases are shared with TRBD2. The CDR3 loop spans 17 amino acids. V trimming: 0 bases; J trimming: 2 bases; junction bases outside the gene matches: 9. Germline values: CDR1 LGHNA, CDR2 YNFKEQ. In DNA, the CDR3 is TGTGCCAGCAGCCAAGATGGGCTAGCGGGCCCAACCTACGAGCAGTACTTC. It translates to CASSQDGLAGPTYEQYF.

As regards this clonotype: This may be a read error: a much more frequent sequence differs by one nucleotide. The rearrangement links TRBV6-5 to TRBJ1-6; 9 nucleotides match TRBD1. J lost 11 bases, V lost 0 bases, and 2 bases had no gene match. CDR1 is MNHEY and CDR2 is SVGAGI in the germline V gene. The CDR3 has 14 residues. The CDR3 here is CASSYSTGGAPLHF. CDR3 sequence (DNA): TGTGCCAGCAGTTACTCGACAGGGGGTGCACCCCTCCACTTT.

This clonotype was counted only a few times. A read error may produce the germline difference seen at one junction end. The chain links TRBV11-2 to TRBJ2-7; possible D gene TRBD2, 6 bases. Germline V CDR1 and CDR2: SGHAT, FQNNGV. The CDR3 consists of 13 residues. In DNA, the CDR3 is TGTGCCAGCAGCTTGGGACTCCACTACGGGCAGTACTTC. It specifies CASSLGLHYGQYF.

This clonotype was seen many times. The chain carries TRBV7-6 and TRBJ2-3; 12 bases are a match to TRBD2. Germline values: CDR1 SGHVS, CDR2 FNYEAQ. J was trimmed by 5 bases and V by 2 bases; bases with no gene match: 17. The CDR3 is 20 amino acids. CDR3 sequence: CASSLFRELAGGRGGDTQYF. The CDR3 coding sequence is TGTGCCAGCAGCTTATTCCGGGAACTAGCGGGGGGCAGAGGAGGAGATACGCAGTATTTT.

This rearrangement joins TRBV7-1 to TRBJ1-2, with D perhaps matching TRBD1 (6 bases). TRBV7-1 belongs to the ORF category, with a function that is uncertain. The CDR3 length is 14 residues. V was shortened by 5 bases and J by 8 bases, with 18 bases between the two germline ends. CDR3 loop: CASSRGDTTRGYTF. Here the CDR3 DNA reads TGTGCCAGCAGCAGGGGGGACACAACGAGGGGCTACACCTTC.

The gene calls are TRBV4-1 and TRBJ2-3, with 8 positions matching TRBD2. Germline CDR1 and CDR2: MGHRA and YSYEKL. The CDR3 is 16 residues long. The J segment lost 5 bases and the V segment lost 4 bases, leaving 11 bases of the junction unmatched. For the CDR3, the DNA is TGCGCCAGCAGCCGGTCGGGAAGCGGGGGTGGAGATACGCAGTATTTT. This translates into CASSRSGSGGGDTQYF.

This clonotype was observed at least ten times. The chain combines TRBV7-8 with TRBJ2-1; D gene unclear. The germline gives CDR1 SGHVS, CDR2 FQNEAQ. V was clipped by 4 bases and J by 1 base, with 5 bases between them. The CDR3 has 13 amino acids. CDR3 sequence: CASSSQSYNEQFF. The CDR3 region has the DNA TGTGCCAGCAGCTCCCAGTCCTACAATGAGCAGTTCTTC.

This clonotype was seen at least ten times. The chain combines TRBV7-9 with TRBJ2-7; 8 nucleotides line up with TRBD1. This CDR3 is built from 14 residues. Germline CDR1 reads SEHNR; CDR2 reads FQNEAQ (reference sequence). Losses at the gene ends were 5 bases for V and 2 bases for J; bases not matched to a gene: 5. The CDR3 sequence is CASSHPGQAYEQYF. The CDR3 DNA reads TGTGCCAGCAGCCATCCGGGACAGGCCTACGAGCAGTACTTC. Combining the CDR3 with reference TRBV7-9 and TRBJ2-7 gives the whole variable domain DTGVSQNPRHKITKRGQNVTFRCDPISEHNRLYWYRQTLGQGPEFLTYFQNEAQLEKSRLLSDRFSAERPKGSFSTLEIQRTEQGDSAMYLCASSHPGQAYEQYFGPGTRLTVT.

This clonotype was recorded many times. The chain joins TRBV12-3 or TRBV12-4 to TRBJ2-1, with a tentative D call TRBD1 (6 bases). CDR3 size: 11 residues. The V end was cut by 6 bases, the J end by 10 bases, with 10 bases between. In nucleotides, the CDR3 is TGTGCCAGCAGCCCTCAGGGGGAGCAGTTCTTC. Residues: CASSPQGEQFF.

The V and J genes are TRBV14 and TRBJ2-7; 7 bases fit TRBD1. There are 14 residues in the CDR3. Germline V CDR1 and CDR2: SGHDN, FVKESK. Germline trimming cut 4 bases from V and 3 bases from J; bases unmatched to any gene: 6. The CDR3 DNA follows: TGTGCCAGCAGCCCCCGGACAGGTCTCTACGAGCAGTACTTC. Residues: CASSPRTGLYEQYF.

This clonotype occurred a few times. The genes are TRBV7-9 and TRBJ1-2; no clear D. CDR1 is SEHNR, CDR2 FQNEAQ, per germline (reference sequence). The length of the CDR3 is 13 residues. Deletions cut 8 bases from V and 4 bases from J, with 14 bases between. In DNA form, the CDR3 reads TGTGCCAGCCCCGCGACCAGCGGCTATGGCTACACCTTC. The encoded protein is CASPATSGYGYTF.

The chain couples TRBV24-1 to TRBJ2-3, with TRBD2 as a possible D gene (5 bases). This CDR3 has 16 amino acids. From germline, CDR1 is KGHDR and CDR2 SFDVKD. V shed 9 bases and J shed 2 bases, with 20 bases lying between them. CDR3 loop: CATLLIGRTFTDTQYF. The DNA for the CDR3 is TGTGCCACCTTACTTATCGGCAGGACTTTCACAGATACGCAGTATTTT.

This clonotype was detected ten times or more. This may arise from a read error, as a much more abundant clone is one base away. The chain is built from TRBV28 and TRBJ1-1, with 11 nucleotides matching TRBD1. CDR1 is MDHEN and CDR2 is SYDVKM in the germline V gene. The J segment lost 4 bases and the V segment lost 6 bases, leaving 4 bases of the junction unmatched. This CDR3 has 14 residues. The CDR3 spells CASSIGTGGTEAFF. Written as DNA, the CDR3 is TGTGCCAGCAGCATCGGGACAGGGGGCACTGAAGCTTTCTTT.

This rearrangement joins TRBV11-2 to TRBJ1-1; possible D gene TRBD1, 6 bases. The V gene's germline CDR1 is SGHAT and CDR2 FQNNGV. CDR3 length: 15 amino acids. V shed 2 bases and J shed 7 bases, with 17 bases lying between them. Here the CDR3 reads CASSLYYGGRDEAFF. Here the CDR3 DNA reads TGTGCCAGCAGCTTATATTACGGGGGGCGAGATGAAGCTTTCTTT.

The table lists this clonotype with a few counts. The V and J genes are TRBV27 and TRBJ1-6, with D unclear. V shed 2 bases and J shed 8 bases, with 7 bases lying between them. The V gene's germline CDR1 is MNHEY and CDR2 SMNVEV (reference sequence). CDR3 length: 13 residues. The CDR3 nucleotides read TGTGCCAGCAGTTTAGGGTTTTATTCACCCCTCCACTTT. Translated: CASSLGFYSPLHF.

This clonotype appeared a few times. The chain carries TRBV4-2 and TRBJ2-7, with unresolved D. The CDR3 has 11 residues. In germline, CDR1 is LGHNA, CDR2 YNFKEQ. V was pared by 0 bases and J by 6 bases, with 3 bases between. As DNA, the CDR3 is TGTGCCAGCAGCCAAGATTCCGAGCAGTACTTC. As protein: CASSQDSEQYF.

This clonotype was found a few times. The chain couples TRBV30 to TRBJ1-2, with 7 bases that match TRBD1. Germline V gene sequence: CDR1 GTSNPN, CDR2 SVGIG (reference sequence). J lost 3 bases, V lost 7 bases, and 8 bases had no gene match. This CDR3 contains 13 residues. The CDR3 spells CASYTGQYYGYTF. The CDR3 DNA sequence: TGTGCCTCCTACACGGGACAGTACTATGGCTACACCTTC.

J is TRBJ2-3 and V is TRBV10-3, with 9 bases that match TRBD2. V shed 6 bases and J 2 bases; nucleotides not matched to a gene: 9. Per the germline V gene, CDR1 is ENHRY and CDR2 is SYGVKD. CDR3 size: 16 residues. This CDR3 reads CAISSAGGGNTDTQYF. The CDR3 DNA is TGTGCCATCAGCTCGGCGGGAGGGGGTAACACAGATACGCAGTATTTT.

This clonotype was detected a few times. The chain combines TRBV30 with TRBJ1-1; no reliable D call. Per the germline V gene, CDR1 is GTSNPN and CDR2 is SVGIG (reference sequence). Trimming cost V 1 base and J 4 bases, with 16 bases left between them. The CDR3 is 15 residues long. CDR3 region: CAWSAGIASSTEAFF. The CDR3 DNA sequence: TGTGCCTGGAGTGCGGGGATTGCGAGCAGCACTGAAGCTTTCTTT.